This paragraph reports one T cell receptor (beta chain). The antigen is not known. The data belong to a study of memory CD4+ T cells and cytomegalovirus serostatus. Overall study findings and caveats: Each of around 69 CMV-associated TCRbeta sequences occurred in one to five individuals.

TCRdb keeps only in-frame clones here, not all; method: immunoSEQ multiplex PCR. The data contain about 58,000 clones, more than 65% of them singletons. Single viable CD3+CD4+CD8-CD45RO+ cells were sorted as the memory CD4+ T cells. The receptor comes from an adult in good health and CMV-seronegative. Some clones in this sample may be carry-over from other donors' samples. The material sequenced was memory CD4+ T cells from blood.

CDR3 DNA: TGTGCCAGCAGCTTGGGACCGGGACTTAACACCGGGGAGCTGTTTTTT. It is translated as CASSLGPGLNTGELFF. The rearrangement links TRBV5-6 to TRBJ2-2; maybe TRBD2 (6 bases). CDR3 length: 16 amino acids. The V end was cut by 0 bases, the J end by 2 bases, with 11 bases between. Per germline, CDR1 SGHDT and CDR2 YYEEEE.